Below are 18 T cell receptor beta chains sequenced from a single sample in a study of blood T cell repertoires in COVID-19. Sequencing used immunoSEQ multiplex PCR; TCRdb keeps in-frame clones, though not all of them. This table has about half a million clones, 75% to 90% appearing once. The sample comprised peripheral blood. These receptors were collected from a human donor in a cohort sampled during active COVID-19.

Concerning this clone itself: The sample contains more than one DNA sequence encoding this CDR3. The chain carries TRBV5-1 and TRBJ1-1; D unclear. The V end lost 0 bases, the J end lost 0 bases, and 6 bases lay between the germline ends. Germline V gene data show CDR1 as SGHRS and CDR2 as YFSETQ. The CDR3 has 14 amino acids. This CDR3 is CASSLDSLNTEAFF. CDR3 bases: TGCGCCAGCAGCTTGGATAGCCTGAACACTGAAGCTTTCTTT.

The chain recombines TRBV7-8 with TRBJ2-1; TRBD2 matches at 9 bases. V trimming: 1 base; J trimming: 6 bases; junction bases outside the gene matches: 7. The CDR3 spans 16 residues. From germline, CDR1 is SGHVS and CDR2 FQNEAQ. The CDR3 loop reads CASSLERRGLANEQFF. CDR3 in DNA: TGTGCCAGCAGCTTAGAAAGGAGGGGACTAGCCAATGAGCAGTTCTTC.

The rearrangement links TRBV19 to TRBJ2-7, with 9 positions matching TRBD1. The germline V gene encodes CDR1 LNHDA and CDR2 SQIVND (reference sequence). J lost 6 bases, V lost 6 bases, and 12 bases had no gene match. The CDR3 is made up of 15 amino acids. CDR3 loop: CASSASSGTGFEQYF. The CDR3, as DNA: TGTGCCAGTAGCGCCTCTTCCGGGACAGGGTTCGAGCAGTACTTC.

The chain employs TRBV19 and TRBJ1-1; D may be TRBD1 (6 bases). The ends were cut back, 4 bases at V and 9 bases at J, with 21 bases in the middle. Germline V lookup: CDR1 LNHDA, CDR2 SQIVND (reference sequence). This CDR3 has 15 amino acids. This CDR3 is CASSTFGGGALQAFF. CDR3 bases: TGTGCCAGTAGTACCTTCGGGGGGGGCGCATTACAAGCTTTCTTT.

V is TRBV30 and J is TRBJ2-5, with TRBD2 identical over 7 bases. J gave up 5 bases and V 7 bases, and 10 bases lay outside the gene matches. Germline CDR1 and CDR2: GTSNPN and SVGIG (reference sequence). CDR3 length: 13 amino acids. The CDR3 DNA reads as TGTGCCTCCGGGACTATAGTCGGTGAGACCCAGTACTTC. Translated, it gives CASGTIVGETQYF.

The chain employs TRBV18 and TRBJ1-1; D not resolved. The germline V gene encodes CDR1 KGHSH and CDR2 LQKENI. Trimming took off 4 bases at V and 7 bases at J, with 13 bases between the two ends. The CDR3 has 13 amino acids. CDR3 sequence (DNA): TGTGCCAGCTCACAAACAGAAACCATTGAAGCTTTCTTT. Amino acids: CASSQTETIEAFF.

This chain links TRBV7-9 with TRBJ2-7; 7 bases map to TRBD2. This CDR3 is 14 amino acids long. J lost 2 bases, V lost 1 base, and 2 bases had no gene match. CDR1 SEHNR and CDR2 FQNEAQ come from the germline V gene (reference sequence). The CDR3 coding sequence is TGTGCCAGCAGCTTAGGCGGGAGACCCTACGAGCAGTACTTC. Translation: CASSLGGRPYEQYF.

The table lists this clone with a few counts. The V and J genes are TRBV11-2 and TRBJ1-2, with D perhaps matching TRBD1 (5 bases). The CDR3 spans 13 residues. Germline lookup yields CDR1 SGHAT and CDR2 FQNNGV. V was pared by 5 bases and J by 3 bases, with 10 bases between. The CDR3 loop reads CASSPGLHYGYTF. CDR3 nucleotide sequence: TGTGCCAGCAGCCCGGGACTCCACTATGGCTACACCTTC. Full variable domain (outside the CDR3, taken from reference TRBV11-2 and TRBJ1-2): EAGVAQSPRYKIIEKRQSVAFWCNPISGHATLYWYQQILGQGPKLLIQFQNNGVVDDSQLPKDRFSAERLKGVDSTLKIQPAKLEDSAVYLCASSPGLHYGYTFGSGTRLTVV.

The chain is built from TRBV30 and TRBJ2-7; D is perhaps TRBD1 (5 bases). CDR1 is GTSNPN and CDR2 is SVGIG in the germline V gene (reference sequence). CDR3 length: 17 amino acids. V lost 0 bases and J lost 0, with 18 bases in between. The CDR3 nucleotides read TGTGCCTGGAGTGTACAGGACGGGCAATTGATCTCCTACGAGCAGTACTTC. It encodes CAWSVQDGQLISYEQYF.

As DNA, the CDR3 is TGCAGTGGATCTACGAACACTGAAGCTTTCTTT. Residues: CSGSTNTEAFF. The rearrangement joins TRBV20-1 to TRBJ1-1; D gene unclear. V lost 7 bases and J 1 base, leaving 7 bases between the germline ends. The CDR3 covers 11 residues. Germline CDR1 and CDR2: DFQATT and SNEGSKA (reference sequence).

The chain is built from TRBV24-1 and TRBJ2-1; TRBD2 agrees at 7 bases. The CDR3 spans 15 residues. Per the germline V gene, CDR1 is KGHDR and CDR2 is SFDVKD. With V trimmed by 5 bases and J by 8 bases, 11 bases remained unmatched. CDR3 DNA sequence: TGTGCCACCAGTGTGGCGGGAGCGAAAGGCCATGAGCAGTTCTTC. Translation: CATSVAGAKGHEQFF.

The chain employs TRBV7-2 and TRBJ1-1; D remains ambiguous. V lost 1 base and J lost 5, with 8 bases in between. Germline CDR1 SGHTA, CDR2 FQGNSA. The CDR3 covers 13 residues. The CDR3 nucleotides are TGTGCCAGCAGCTTAGGTCTCGGGACTGAAGCTTTCTTT. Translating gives CASSLGLGTEAFF.

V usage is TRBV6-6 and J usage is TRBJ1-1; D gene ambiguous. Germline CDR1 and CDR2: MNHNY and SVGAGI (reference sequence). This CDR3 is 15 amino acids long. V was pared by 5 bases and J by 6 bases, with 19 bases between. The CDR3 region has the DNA TGTGCCAGCAGTCCCCCAGGACTCCAAAAGGCTGAAGCTTTCTTT. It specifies CASSPPGLQKAEAFF.

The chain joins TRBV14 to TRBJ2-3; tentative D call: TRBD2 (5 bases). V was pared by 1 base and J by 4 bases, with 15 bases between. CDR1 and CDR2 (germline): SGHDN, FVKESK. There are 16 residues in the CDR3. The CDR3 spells CASSQVRPLGADTQYF. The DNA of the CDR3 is TGTGCCAGCAGCCAAGTTCGGCCCCTCGGGGCAGATACGCAGTATTTT. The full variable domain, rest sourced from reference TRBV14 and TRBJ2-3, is EAGVTQFPSHSVIEKGQTVTLRCDPISGHDNLYWYRRVMGKEIKFLLHFVKESKQDESGMPNNRFLAERTGGTYSTLKVQPAELEDSGVYFCASSQVRPLGADTQYFGPGTRLTVL.

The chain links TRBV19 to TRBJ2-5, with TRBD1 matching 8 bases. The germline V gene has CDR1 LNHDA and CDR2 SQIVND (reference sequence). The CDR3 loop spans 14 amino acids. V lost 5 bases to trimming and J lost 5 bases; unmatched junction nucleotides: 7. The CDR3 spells CASSPRQGRETQYF. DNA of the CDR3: TGTGCCAGTAGTCCTAGACAGGGGAGGGAGACCCAGTACTTC.

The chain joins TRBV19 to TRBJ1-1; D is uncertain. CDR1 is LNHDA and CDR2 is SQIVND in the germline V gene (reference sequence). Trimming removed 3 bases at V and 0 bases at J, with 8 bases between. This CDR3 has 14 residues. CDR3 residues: CASSITDLNTEAFF. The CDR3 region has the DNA TGTGCCAGTAGTATCACGGACTTGAACACTGAAGCTTTCTTT.

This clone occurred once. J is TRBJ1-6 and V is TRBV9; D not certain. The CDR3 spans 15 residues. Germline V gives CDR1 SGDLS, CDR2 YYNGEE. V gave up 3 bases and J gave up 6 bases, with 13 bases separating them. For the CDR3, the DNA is TGTGCCAGCAGCGAGCTAGACCTAGGTAATTCACCCCTCCACTTT. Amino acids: CASSELDLGNSPLHF.

The CDR3 reads CASSEQGGNIQYF. The DNA for the CDR3 is TGTGCCAGCAGTGAGCAGGGGGGAAACATTCAGTACTTC. This chain links TRBV6-4 with TRBJ2-4, with a weak D call TRBD1 (7 bases). Per the germline V gene, CDR1 is MRHNA and CDR2 is SNTAGT. The CDR3 spans 13 residues. The V end lost 3 bases, the J end lost 6 bases, and 9 bases lay between the germline ends.